The present T cell receptor beta chain was sequenced within a study of beta chain features in type 1 diabetes. Points on this clone: Its target is unknown.

In all sorted populations, purity surpassed 98%. Study outcomes and limitations: In all four CD4+ subsets, TCRB CDR3 length was significantly, moderately reduced in type 1 diabetes.

Germline CDR1 is SGHDN and CDR2 is FVKESK. The V gene lost 9 bases and the J gene lost 3 bases, with 9 bases spanning the gap. This CDR3 is 13 amino acids long. Reverse transcription of all isolated RNA meant that expressed TCRB transcripts were sequenced. TCRdb's table, derived via immunoSEQ multiplex PCR, lists solely in-frame clones and lacks some. Counted here are around 150,000 clones, around a tenth occurring once; the ten biggest clones make up more than 0.45%. The rearrangement joins TRBV14 to TRBJ2-6; D ambiguous. Source material: central memory CD4+ T cells from blood. The sequence was collected from a man aged 25-45 years with type 1 diabetes. The CDR3 bases are TGTGCCAGTTCCTACGGTGGGGCCAACGTCCTGACTTTC. Translated: CASSYGGANVLTF.